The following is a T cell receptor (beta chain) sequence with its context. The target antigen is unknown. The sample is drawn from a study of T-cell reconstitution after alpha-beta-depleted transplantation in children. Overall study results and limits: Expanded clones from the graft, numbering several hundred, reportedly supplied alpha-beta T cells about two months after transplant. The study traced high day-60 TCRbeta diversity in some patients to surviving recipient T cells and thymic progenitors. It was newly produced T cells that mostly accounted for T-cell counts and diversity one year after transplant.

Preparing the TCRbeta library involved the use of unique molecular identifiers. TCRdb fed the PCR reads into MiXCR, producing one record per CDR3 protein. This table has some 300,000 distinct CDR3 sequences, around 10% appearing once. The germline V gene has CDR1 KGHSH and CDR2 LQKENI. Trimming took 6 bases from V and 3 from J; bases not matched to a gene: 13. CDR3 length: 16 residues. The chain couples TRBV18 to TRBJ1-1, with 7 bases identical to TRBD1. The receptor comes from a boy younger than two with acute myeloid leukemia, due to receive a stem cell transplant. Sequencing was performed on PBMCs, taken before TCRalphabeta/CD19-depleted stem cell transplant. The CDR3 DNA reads TGTGCCAGCTCTCCGACAGGGAACTCAGGGGACACTGAAGCTTTCTTT. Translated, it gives CASSPTGNSGDTEAFF.